The rows below give T cell receptor beta chains drawn from one sample of a study of control samples from healthy donors and cancer patients. Produced via immunoSEQ multiplex PCR; TCRdb's table is partial and in-frame only. The data show around 200,000 clones, with just under 95% seen just once and about 1.6% held by the top ten. Sequenced input: blood. The receptors derive from a young man in good health. CDR3s include the opening cysteine and the closing phenylalanine or tryptophan. A D gene is named only where the DNA matches it firmly. Clone size is not always given. Where it is, it says once, few, many or a class for expanded clones.

- | TRBD1 | TRBJ1-5 | TRBV5-8 | TGTGCCAGCAGTTCATCCGGACAGGGCCGGACCCAGCATTTT | CASSSSGQGRTQHF
- | - | TRBJ1-1 | TRBV2 | TGTGCCAGCAGTGTAAGGGGGACTGAAGCTTTCTTT | CASSVRGTEAFF
- | - | TRBJ2-7 | TRBV7-3 | TGTGCCAGCAGCTCGGACTACCCCACCGAGCAGTACTTC | CASSSDYPTEQYF
- | TRBD1 | TRBJ2-7 | TRBV2 | TGTGCCACCACGAGGACAGGGTTGTACGAGCAGTACTTC | CATTRTGLYEQYF
- | - | TRBJ1-1 | TRBV6-1 | TGTGCCAGCAGTGAACCCCCAACCGGACGGACCGAAGCTTTCTTT | CASSEPPTGRTEAFF
- | - | TRBJ2-7 | TRBV18 | TGTGCCAGCTCACCTCAGTGGGGATCCTACGAGCAGTACTTC | CASSPQWGSYEQYF
- | - | TRBJ1-2 | TRBV7-9 | TGTGCCAGCAGCTTCAACAGGGACGGCTACACCTTC | CASSFNRDGYTF
- | - | TRBJ1-2 | TRBV28 | TGTGCCAGCAGCACGGGGGCCCACTATGGCTACACCTTC | CASSTGAHYGYTF
- | - | TRBJ2-3 | TRBV15 | TGTGCCACCAGCAGAGATAAGGGTACGCAGTATTTT | CATSRDKGTQYF
- | TRBD2 | TRBJ2-5 | TRBV24-1 | TGTGCCACCAGTGATTTGTCGGGAGGGCAGGAGACCCAGTACTTC | CATSDLSGGQETQYF
- | TRBD1 | TRBJ2-7 | TRBV6-5 | TGTGCCACCCGGACAGGGGGCGCGGGGGAGCAGTACTTC | CATRTGGAGEQYF
- | TRBD1 | TRBJ1-1 | TRBV6-5 | TGTGCCAGCAGACCAGACAGGACAGGGGCTGAAGCTTTCTTT | CASRPDRTGAEAFF
- | - | TRBJ1-6 | TRBV6-5 | TGTGCCAGCAGCCCCTCGGACCCCACTAATTCACCCCTCCACTTT | CASSPSDPTNSPLHF
- | TRBD1 | TRBJ2-7 | TRBV5-8 | TGTGCCAGCAGCGAGCCCGGGACAGGGGGCTACGAGCAGTACTTC | CASSEPGTGGYEQYF
- | TRBD1 | TRBJ1-3 | TRBV3-1/TRBV3-2 | TGTGCCAGCAGCGGGGATGGGACAGGCGGAAACACCATATATTTT | CASSGDGTGGNTIYF
- | - | TRBJ1-3 | TRBV30 | TGTGCCTTCCAGATTGGAGCCTCTGGAAACACCATATATTTT | CAFQIGASGNTIYF
- | TRBD2 | TRBJ2-7 | TRBV6-1 | TGTGCCAGCAGTGAAGCTCCCACACTAGCGGGGGGCTACGAGCAGTACTTC | CASSEAPTLAGGYEQYF
- | - | TRBJ1-3 | TRBV13 | TGTGCCAGCAGCCCATCCGGGACGGTCTCTGGAAACACCATATATTTT | CASSPSGTVSGNTIYF
once | - | TRBJ2-7 | TRBV5-5 | TGTGCCAGCAGCTTAAGCGCAGGGGGAGGCTACGAGCAGTACTTC | CASSLSAGGGYEQYF
- | - | TRBJ2-7 | TRBV5-1 | TGCGCCAGCAGCCTCGGGACTTCCACCTACGAGCAGTACTTC | CASSLGTSTYEQYF
- | TRBD1 | TRBJ1-6 | TRBV25-1 | TGTGCCAGCAGTGGGGGAGGACAGGAGATAGGATCACCCCTCCACTTT | CASSGGGQEIGSPLHF
- | - | TRBJ1-5 | TRBV12-5 | TGTGCTAGTGGATATAGCAATCAGCCCCAGCATTTT | CASGYSNQPQHF
- | - | TRBJ2-7 | TRBV19 | TGTGCCAGTAGTATGGCTCGCGGGGTATCCTACGAGCAGTACTTC | CASSMARGVSYEQYF
- | TRBD1 | TRBJ1-6 | TRBV6-1 | TGTGCCAGCAGTGAAAATTACAGGGGAGTAACGATCCTCCACTTT | CASSENYRGVTILHF
- | TRBD1 | TRBJ2-1 | TRBV5-1 | TGCGCCAGCAGCCTAATGACAGGGGACGGGGGGCAGTTCTTC | CASSLMTGDGGQFF
- | TRBD2 | TRBJ2-1 | TRBV3-1/TRBV3-2 | TGTGCCAGCAGCCAAGACATCAGCGGGGGGGCCTGTTTCTTC | CASSQDISGGACFF
- | - | TRBJ2-7 | TRBV6-5 | TGTGCCAGCAGCGGGACTCTATACGAGCAGTACTTC | CASSGTLYEQYF
- | - | TRBJ2-7 | TRBV5-4 | TGTGCCAGCAGCTTGGAGGCCAGCACTACCTACGAGCAGTACTTC | CASSLEASTTYEQYF
- | - | TRBJ2-2 | TRBV7-3 | TGTGCCAGCAGCTCCGGGTCTAACACCGGGGAGCTGTTTTTT | CASSSGSNTGELFF
- | - | TRBJ1-5 | TRBV18 | TGTGCCAGCTCATCAACGTCAGGGGAGGGCAATCAGCCCCAGCATTTT | CASSSTSGEGNQPQHF
- | - | TRBJ2-3 | TRBV12-3/TRBV12-4 | TGTGCCAGCACTACCGGGGTAACAGATACGCAGTATTTT | CASTTGVTDTQYF
- | TRBD1 | TRBJ1-3 | TRBV27 | TGTGCCAGCAGTTCCGGGACAGGGGGTTTCCAAAACACCATATATTTT | CASSSGTGGFQNTIYF
- | - | TRBJ2-7 | TRBV6-6 | TGTGCCAGCAGTTACAGCCTCTCTGGAGAGCAGTACTTC | CASSYSLSGEQYF
- | TRBD1 | TRBJ1-5 | TRBV6-1 | TGTGCCAGCAGTGAACAGGGACAGTATCAGCCCCAGCATTTT | CASSEQGQYQPQHF
- | TRBD1 | TRBJ1-2 | TRBV18 | TGTGCCAGCTCACCACCGTTGGACAGGGGGTATGGCTACACCTTC | CASSPPLDRGYGYTF
- | TRBD1 | TRBJ2-1 | TRBV30 | TGTGCCTGGAGTGAGACGGGACAGGAGAATGAGCAGTTCTTC | CAWSETGQENEQFF
once | - | TRBJ1-4 | TRBV19 | TGTGCCAGTAGTACAGGGGCAACTAATGAAAAACTGTTTTTT | CASSTGATNEKLFF
- | - | TRBJ1-1 | TRBV7-2 | TGTGCCAGCAGCTTCTTTGGGGGGCGTGAAGCTTTCTTT | CASSFFGGREAFF
- | - | TRBJ1-1 | TRBV19 | TGTGCCAGTAGTATTCGGAGAAACACTGAAGCTTTCTTT | CASSIRRNTEAFF
- | - | TRBJ1-2 | TRBV30 | TGTGCCTGGAGTGTTTTAAGGGATTCTCCCGTGGGCTACACCTTC | CAWSVLRDSPVGYTF
- | TRBD1 | TRBJ2-7 | TRBV24-1 | TGTGCCACCAGTGATTTGGGGACAGGAGACGAGCAGTACTTC | CATSDLGTGDEQYF
- | TRBD1 | TRBJ1-2 | TRBV6-5 | TGTGCCAGCAGTCTCGGGACAGGGGGAGGCTACACCTTC | CASSLGTGGGYTF
- | - | TRBJ2-7 | TRBV29-1 | TGCAGCGCCGCGGACCTAACTACCTACGAGCAGTACTTC | CSAADLTTYEQYF
- | TRBD1 | TRBJ1-1 | TRBV5-6 | TGTGCCAGCAGCCGGGACAGGGACACTGAAGCTTTCTTT | CASSRDRDTEAFF
once | - | TRBJ1-4 | TRBV7-9 | TGTGCCAGCAGTCAAACCGCAGGACGGACGAGTGAAAAACTGTTTTTT | CASSQTAGRTSEKLFF
- | TRBD1 | TRBJ1-6 | TRBV30 | TGTGCCTGGAAAGGGACAGGGATATCCCTCCACTTT | CAWKGTGISLHF
- | - | TRBJ2-1 | TRBV9 | TGTGCCAGCAGCGCCAGACAGGCGAATCCTGGAGATGAGCAGTTCTTC | CASSARQANPGDEQFF
- | TRBD1 | TRBJ1-6 | TRBV30 | TGTGCCTGGGAGGGACAGGGGTATTCACCCCTCCACTTT | CAWEGQGYSPLHF
once | TRBD1 | TRBJ2-1 | TRBV6-5 | TGTGCCAGCAGCGAGGACAGGGGTTACAATGAGCAGTTCTTC | CASSEDRGYNEQFF
once | - | TRBJ2-1 | TRBV18 | TGTGCCAGCTCAGTTGGCCCGGGGGGCGGGAATGAGCAGTTCTTC | CASSVGPGGGNEQFF
- | - | TRBJ2-5 | TRBV7-2 | TGTGCCAGCAGCTTAGGTCAGGTGCAAGAGACCCAGTACTTC | CASSLGQVQETQYF
- | TRBD2 | TRBJ2-7 | TRBV7-8 | TGTGCCAGCAGCTTAGGGACTAGCAGTTACGAGCAGTACTTC | CASSLGTSSYEQYF
once | - | TRBJ1-2 | TRBV5-6 | TGTGCCAGCAGCTTAATAGGAACCCGCTATGGCTACACCTTC | CASSLIGTRYGYTF
- | TRBD1 | TRBJ1-6 | TRBV5-1 | TGCGCCAGCAGCAAGTCAGGGGGAGACTCACCCCTCCACTTT | CASSKSGGDSPLHF
- | - | TRBJ2-1 | TRBV4-1 | TGCGCCAGCAGCCAAGAGCCCGGGCAGGTTAGCTCCTACAATGAGCAGTTCTTC | CASSQEPGQVSSYNEQFF
- | TRBD2 | TRBJ2-1 | TRBV25-1 | TGTGCCAGCAGTGAATTAGGCGGGGGGGCCGTCAATGAGCAGTTCTTC | CASSELGGGAVNEQFF
- | - | TRBJ1-1 | TRBV5-1 | TGCGCCAGCAGCTTGGCCACAGGGTTGATGAACACTGAAGCTTTCTTT | CASSLATGLMNTEAFF
- | - | TRBJ2-7 | TRBV10-3 | TGTGCCATCAGTGAGTCGTGGTTCAGGGAAGAAAGCTACGAGCAGTACTTC | CAISESWFREESYEQYF
- | - | TRBJ1-6 | TRBV20-1 | TGCAGTGCTAGTTTACCTAGAGGGCAATTAAGCTCACCCCTCCACTTT | CSASLPRGQLSSPLHF
- | TRBD1 | TRBJ2-7 | TRBV6-5 | TGTGCCAGCAGTTACCCCTCCCCGGGACAGGGGAACGAGCAGTACTTC | CASSYPSPGQGNEQYF